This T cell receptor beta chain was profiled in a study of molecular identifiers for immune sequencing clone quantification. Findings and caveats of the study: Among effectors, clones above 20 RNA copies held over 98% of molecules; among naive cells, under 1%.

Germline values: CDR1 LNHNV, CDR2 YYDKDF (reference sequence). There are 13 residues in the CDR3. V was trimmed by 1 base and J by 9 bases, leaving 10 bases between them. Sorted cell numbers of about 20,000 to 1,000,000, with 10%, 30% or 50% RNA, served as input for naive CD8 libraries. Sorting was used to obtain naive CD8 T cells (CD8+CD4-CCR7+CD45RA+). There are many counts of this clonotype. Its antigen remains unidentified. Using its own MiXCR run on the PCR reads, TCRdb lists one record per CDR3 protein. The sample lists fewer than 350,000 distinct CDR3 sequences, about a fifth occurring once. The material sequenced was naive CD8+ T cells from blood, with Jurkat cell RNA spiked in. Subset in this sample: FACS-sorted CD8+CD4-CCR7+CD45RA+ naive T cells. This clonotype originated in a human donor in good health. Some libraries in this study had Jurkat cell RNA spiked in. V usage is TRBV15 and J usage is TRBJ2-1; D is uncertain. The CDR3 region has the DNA TGTGCCACCAGCAGAGCACAGTACGGTGAGCAGTTCTTC. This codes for CATSRAQYGEQFF.